These 27 T cell receptor beta chains were sequenced from one sample in a study of monozygotic twins with inflammatory bowel disease. TCRdb reprocessed the 5' RACE reads, with one entry per CDR3 protein and no DNA. In all, the sample yields 400,000 or so distinct CDR3 sequences. The sequenced sample consisted of blood. These receptor sequences come from a human donor with ulcerative colitis or Crohn's disease, or a healthy co-twin of an affected twin (not recorded which).

The chain has TRBV25-1 and TRBJ1-1; with no DNA, the TCRdb D assignment of TRBD1 cannot be verified. The CDR3 is 14 amino acids. CDR1 is MGHDK, CDR2 SYGVNS, per germline. This CDR3 is CASRAGDRGTEAFF.

This chain uses TRBV7-3 with TRBJ2-3; with no DNA, the TCRdb D assignment of TRBD1 cannot be verified. CDR3 size: 15 residues. Germline-derived CDR1 and CDR2 are SGHTA and FQGTGA. The CDR3 loop is CASSLNSGHTDTQYF.

The chain couples TRBV29-1 to TRBJ2-1; TCRdb lists TRBD1, though no DNA is available to test this call. The V gene's germline CDR1 is SQVTM and CDR2 ANQGSEA. The CDR3 has 19 amino acids. The CDR3 sequence: CSVRIGAGVANSIYNEQFF.

The gene calls are TRBV4-2 and TRBJ2-7; no DNA is available, so the TRBD1 call from TCRdb remains unchecked. The CDR3 loop spans 15 amino acids. CDR1 and CDR2 (germline): LGHNA, YNFKEQ. CDR3 sequence: CASSQEKGTFYEQYF.

The chain is built from TRBV7-9 and TRBJ2-1; TCRdb's D call, TRBD1, is unchecked because there is no DNA. CDR3 length: 15 residues. The germline V gene has CDR1 SEHNR and CDR2 FQNEAQ (reference sequence). The CDR3: CASSSSTDRNNEQFF. The full variable domain, with the rest looked up from reference TRBV7-9 and TRBJ2-1, is DTGVSQNPRHKITKRGQNVTFRCDPISEHNRLYWYRQTLGQGPEFLTYFQNEAQLEKSRLLSDRFSAERPKGSFSTLEIQRTEQGDSAMYLCASSSSTDRNNEQFFGPGTRLTVL.

The genes are TRBV7-6 and TRBJ2-7. The CDR3 is 14 amino acids. Germline V lookup: CDR1 SGHVS, CDR2 FNYEAQ. This CDR3 is CASSLDVGAHEQYF.

CDR3 loop: CASRIWGGAQETQYF. This chain connects TRBV11-2 to TRBJ2-5; TCRdb gives TRBD1 as the D gene, but with no DNA this cannot be confirmed. The CDR3 runs to 15 residues. Germline values: CDR1 SGHAT, CDR2 FQNNGV. The entire variable domain, with the rest obtained from reference TRBV11-2 and TRBJ2-5, is as follows: EAGVAQSPRYKIIEKRQSVAFWCNPISGHATLYWYQQILGQGPKLLIQFQNNGVVDDSQLPKDRFSAERLKGVDSTLKIQPAKLEDSAVYLCASRIWGGAQETQYFGPGTRLLVL.

The chain carries TRBV18 and TRBJ2-3. The CDR3 runs 17 residues. Germline CDR1 KGHSH, CDR2 LQKENI. The CDR3 loop is CASSPIKGSAVADTQYF.

The J gene is TRBJ2-1, the V gene TRBV15; TCRdb lists TRBD2, though no DNA is available to test this call. The CDR3 is made up of 15 amino acids. Germline values: CDR1 LNHNV, CDR2 YYDKDF (reference sequence). CDR3 sequence reads: CATSTEGLARREQFF. Together with reference TRBV15 and TRBJ2-1, the CDR3 gives the full variable domain: DAMVIQNPRYQVTQFGKPVTLSCSQTLNHNVMYWYQQKSSQAPKLLFHYYDKDFNNEADTPDNFQSRRPNTSFCFLDIRSPGLGDTAMYLCATSTEGLARREQFFGPGTRLTVL.

The chain employs TRBV4-1 and TRBJ1-3; TCRdb's D call of TRBD1 is untestable without DNA. This CDR3 spans 15 amino acids. The germline CDR1 and CDR2 sequences are MGHRA and YSYEKL. The chain's CDR3 is CASSPLGISGNTIYF.

The V gene is TRBV2, the J gene TRBJ1-2. This CDR3 contains 12 residues. Per the germline V gene, CDR1 is SNHLY and CDR2 is FYNNEI. The CDR3 reads CASSEGLYGYTF.

The chain carries TRBV5-1 and TRBJ1-2. This CDR3 is built from 14 residues. Germline CDR1 and CDR2: SGHRS and YFSETQ. CDR3 region: CASSLKVRQEGYTF.

The V call is TRBV7-2, the J call TRBJ1-1. The germline gives CDR1 SGHTA, CDR2 FQGNSA. This CDR3 spans 12 amino acids. The CDR3 here is CASSLVLTEAFF.

The genes are TRBV18 and TRBJ2-7; TCRdb lists TRBD2, though no DNA is available to test this call. Germline CDR1 is KGHSH and CDR2 is LQKENI. The CDR3 is 12 amino acids. This CDR3 is CACGGRSGEQYF.

This sequence joins TRBV28 and TRBJ2-3; the D gene TCRdb calls, TRBD1, cannot be checked with no DNA. From germline, CDR1 is MDHEN and CDR2 SYDVKM. CDR3 length: 16 residues. This CDR3 is CASSRGGGQFTDTQYF.

The chain has TRBV12-3 or TRBV12-4 and TRBJ1-2. This CDR3 is built from 13 residues. The CDR3 loop reads CASDTGGGYGYTF.

The V call is TRBV20-1, the J call TRBJ2-2; with no DNA, the TCRdb D assignment of TRBD2 cannot be verified. From germline, CDR1 is DFQATT and CDR2 SNEGSKA (reference sequence). This CDR3 spans 18 amino acids. The CDR3 loop is CSARPSGVREGITGELFF.

The chain is built from TRBV6-5 and TRBJ2-5; the D call of TRBD2 rests on TCRdb alone, since no DNA is present to check it. This CDR3 region has 15 residues. Germline lookup yields CDR1 MNHEY and CDR2 SVGAGI. The CDR3: CASSYSTLAEETQYF.

The J gene is TRBJ2-2, the V gene TRBV7-2; the TRBD1 assignment by TCRdb is unverifiable without DNA. This CDR3 contains 16 residues. Per germline, CDR1 SGHTA and CDR2 FQGNSA. This chain's CDR3 is CASSFTGGDVTGELFF.

This chain links TRBV5-1 with TRBJ1-5. This CDR3 region has 14 residues. The germline CDR1 and CDR2 sequences are SGHRS and YFSETQ. The chain's CDR3 is CASSFDGFNQPQHF.

This chain links TRBV19 with TRBJ1-5; TCRdb's assignment of TRBD1 cannot be checked, as there is no DNA. The CDR3 covers 14 residues. Germline V gene data show CDR1 as LNHDA and CDR2 as SQIVND (reference sequence). This CDR3 is CASKFKGENQPQHF.

The chain couples TRBV6-2 or TRBV6-3 to TRBJ1-2. Germline V gives CDR1 MNHEY, CDR2 SVGEGT. The CDR3 length is 15 residues. CDR3 sequence reads: CASSYSYGTNYGYTF.

This chain joins TRBV6-6 and TRBJ1-2. The CDR3 consists of 14 residues. Germline V CDR1 and CDR2: MNHNY, SVGAGI (reference sequence). The CDR3: CASSSVTSNYGYTF.

The genes are TRBV2 and TRBJ2-7; TCRdb reports TRBD1, a call that lacks DNA to check it against. Germline assignment: CDR1 SNHLY and CDR2 FYNNEI. The CDR3 spans 13 residues. The CDR3 loop is CASSVGSGYEQYF. Full variable domain (rest looked up from reference TRBV2 and TRBJ2-7): EPEVTQTPSHQVTQMGQEVILRCVPISNHLYFYWYRQILGQKVEFLVSFYNNEISEKSEIFDDQFSVERPDGSNFTLKIRSTKLEDSAMYFCASSVGSGYEQYFGPGTRLTVT.

This chain connects TRBV5-5 to TRBJ1-1; as DNA is missing, the TRBD1 call by TCRdb cannot be tested. This CDR3 contains 14 residues. Germline CDR1 and CDR2: SGHKS and YYEKEE (reference sequence). The CDR3 is CASSFLQGFTEAFF.

This rearrangement joins TRBV12-3 or TRBV12-4 to TRBJ1-5. The CDR3 sequence is 13 residues long. The CDR3 spells CASSFTDNQPQHF.

The chain uses TRBV6-5 and TRBJ2-2; TCRdb proposes TRBD2, but this gene call is untestable without DNA. The CDR3 extends over 14 amino acids. Germline V lookup: CDR1 MNHEY, CDR2 SVGAGI. This CDR3 reads CASSSLRPAGELFF.